This T cell receptor (beta chain) was observed in a study of beta chain features in type 1 diabetes. All of the isolated RNA was reverse transcribed, so expressed TCRB transcripts were sequenced. Measured with immunoSEQ multiplex PCR; TCRdb has only the in-frame clones, and not every one. This table has 120,000 to 150,000 clones, roughly a tenth appearing once. This CDR3 has 17 residues. Trimming cost V 2 bases and J 2 bases; bases outside gene matches: 5. Germline V gene data show CDR1 as SGHAT and CDR2 as FQNNGV. Material for sequencing was naive CD4+ T cells from blood. This TCR came from a man younger than 35 in good health. The chain links TRBV11-2 to TRBJ1-6; 8 positions match TRBD1. The CDR3 is CASSLQGASTYNSPLHF. The DNA of the CDR3 is TGTGCCAGCAGCTTACAGGGGGCTAGTACCTATAATTCACCCCTCCACTTT.